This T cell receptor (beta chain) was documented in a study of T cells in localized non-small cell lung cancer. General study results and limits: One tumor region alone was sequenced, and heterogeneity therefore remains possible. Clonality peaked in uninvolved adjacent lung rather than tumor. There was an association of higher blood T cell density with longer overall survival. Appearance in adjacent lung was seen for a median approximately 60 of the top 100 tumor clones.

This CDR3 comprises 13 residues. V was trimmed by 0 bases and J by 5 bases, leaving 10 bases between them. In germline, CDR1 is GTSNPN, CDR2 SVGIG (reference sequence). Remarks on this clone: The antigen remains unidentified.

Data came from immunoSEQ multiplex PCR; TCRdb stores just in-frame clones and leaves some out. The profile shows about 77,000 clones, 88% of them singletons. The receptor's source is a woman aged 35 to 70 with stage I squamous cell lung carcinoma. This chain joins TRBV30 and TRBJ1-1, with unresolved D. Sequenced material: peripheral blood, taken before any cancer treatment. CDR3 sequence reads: CAWSVSSRTEAFF. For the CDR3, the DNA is TGTGCCTGGAGTGTCAGTTCGAGAACTGAAGCTTTCTTT.